Shown below are 16 T cell receptor beta chains from a single sample sequenced in a study of technical replicates of blood from a few donors. The assay was immunoSEQ multiplex PCR, and TCRdb's table has in-frame clones only and misses some. The sample lists some 63,000 clones, about 87% occurring once. Sequenced input: PBMCs. Every receptor here comes from a human donor in good health. Some clones in this sample may be carry-over from other donors' samples.

This rearrangement joins TRBV6-6 to TRBJ2-7; TRBD2 aligns across 7 bases. The CDR3 length is 15 residues. Germline V lookup: CDR1 MNHNY, CDR2 SVGAGI (reference sequence). The ends lost 4 bases at V and 3 bases at J; junction bases unmatched: 9. For the CDR3, the DNA is TGTGCCAGCAGTTCCGGCCGGGACTACCACTACGAGCAGTACTTC. Residues: CASSSGRDYHYEQYF.

The chain recombines TRBV5-1 with TRBJ2-7; D is possibly TRBD2 (5 bases). The CDR3 covers 14 residues. V lost 0 bases to trimming and J lost 7 bases, with 14 bases between them. CDR1 is SGHRS, CDR2 YFSETQ, per germline. DNA of the CDR3: TGCGCCAGCAGCTTGGTATCGGCTACTAGGGAGCAGTACTTC. The encoded protein is CASSLVSATREQYF.

This clone has just a few counts. This chain joins TRBV7-2 and TRBJ1-1; 9 nucleotides agree with TRBD1. Trimming removed 5 bases from V and 10 bases from J; junction bases left unmatched: 5. The CDR3 has 12 amino acids. The germline V gene encodes CDR1 SGHTA and CDR2 FQGNSA. In DNA, the CDR3 is TGTGCCAGCAGCGGAGACAGGGGGGCAGCTTTCTTT. It codes for CASSGDRGAAFF. The full variable domain, completed using reference TRBV7-2 and TRBJ1-1, is GAGVSQSPSNKVTEKGKDVELRCDPISGHTALYWYRQSLGQGLEFLIYFQGNSAPDKSGLPSDRFSAERTGGSVSTLTIQRTQQEDSAVYLCASSGDRGAAFFGQGTRLTVV.

V gene TRBV6-1 combines with J gene TRBJ1-2; D is unclear. The V end lost 2 bases, the J end lost 6 bases, and 7 bases lay between the germline ends. This CDR3 has 12 amino acids. Germline assignment: CDR1 MNHNS and CDR2 SASEGT. CDR3 in DNA: TGTGCCAGCAGTGAATCCGGGAATGGCTACACCTTC. This codes for CASSESGNGYTF.

The chain employs TRBV30 and TRBJ2-3, with unresolved D. The germline V gene has CDR1 GTSNPN and CDR2 SVGIG (reference sequence). The CDR3 has 13 residues. V gave up 4 bases and J gave up 1 base, with 9 bases separating them. CDR3 sequence (DNA): TGTGCCTGGACGTACTCTGGCACAGATACGCAGTATTTT. It translates to CAWTYSGTDTQYF.

J is TRBJ2-3 and V is TRBV25-1; the D gene is possibly TRBD1 (7 bases). The length of the CDR3 is 15 residues. In germline, CDR1 is MGHDK, CDR2 SYGVNS. The V gene lost 6 bases and the J gene lost 0 bases, with 13 bases spanning the gap. DNA for the CDR3: TGTGCCAGCAGCCCAGGGGGGTCTAGCACAGATACGCAGTATTTT. As protein: CASSPGGSSTDTQYF.

The chain recombines TRBV18 with TRBJ1-3, with D hard to call. The V and J ends lost 3 bases and 0 bases respectively, with 9 bases between them. Germline V gene data show CDR1 as KGHSH and CDR2 as LQKENI. The CDR3 consists of 15 residues. The CDR3 loop is CASSPRTDSGNTIYF. The CDR3 DNA reads TGTGCCAGCTCACCTCGGACTGACTCTGGAAACACCATATATTTT.

V gene TRBV27 combines with J gene TRBJ1-1; D is perhaps TRBD1 (6 bases). The CDR3 consists of 13 residues. The germline CDR1 and CDR2 sequences are MNHEY and SMNVEV (reference sequence). V shed 8 bases and J shed 3 bases, with 13 bases lying between them. The CDR3: CASALQGDTEAFF. Written as DNA, the CDR3 is TGTGCCAGCGCACTACAGGGAGACACTGAAGCTTTCTTT.

The rearrangement links TRBV7-2 to TRBJ2-5, with D possibly being TRBD2 (6 bases). Germline V gives CDR1 SGHTA, CDR2 FQGNSA. The V end lost 5 bases, the J end lost 2 bases, and 9 bases lay between the germline ends. This CDR3 spans 13 amino acids. CDR3 in DNA: TGTGCCAGCAGCCGTAGCGGTCAAGAGACCCAGTACTTC. This encodes CASSRSGQETQYF.

The rearrangement joins TRBV11-2 to TRBJ1-1; TRBD1 matches at 8 bases. Germline V CDR1 and CDR2: SGHAT, FQNNGV. Trimming removed 1 base from V and 1 base from J; junction bases left unmatched: 2. This CDR3 region has 15 residues. The CDR3 is CASSLVGTGNTEAFF. In nucleotides, the CDR3 is TGTGCCAGCAGCTTAGTGGGGACAGGGAACACTGAAGCTTTCTTT.

This clone was detected ten times or more. The chain uses TRBV7-8 and TRBJ1-5; tentative D call: TRBD1 (6 bases). Germline-derived CDR1 and CDR2 are SGHVS and FQNEAQ. The CDR3 has 13 residues. The V end was cut by 3 bases, the J end by 4 bases, with 7 bases between. The CDR3 nucleotides read TGTGCCAGCAGCTTCAGGGGTAATCAGCCCCAGCATTTT. Translated, it gives CASSFRGNQPQHF.

The rearrangement uses TRBV7-9 and TRBJ2-5, with 9 bases aligning to TRBD2. Germline V lookup: CDR1 SEHNR, CDR2 FQNEAQ (reference sequence). The CDR3 contains 14 residues. V shed 5 bases, J shed 2 bases, and the junction held 3 bases outside the gene matches. The CDR3 is CASSTSGRQETQYF. CDR3 coding DNA: TGTGCCAGCAGCACTAGCGGGCGACAAGAGACCCAGTACTTC.

The chain couples TRBV5-1 to TRBJ2-3; D possibly corresponds to TRBD2 (5 bases). The germline CDR1 and CDR2 sequences are SGHRS and YFSETQ. The V gene lost 3 bases and the J gene lost 5 bases, with 13 bases spanning the gap. CDR3 length: 14 amino acids. This CDR3 reads CASSYAPGRDTQYF. Here the CDR3 DNA reads TGCGCCAGCAGCTACGCTCCGGGAAGAGATACGCAGTATTTT.

The chain combines TRBV2 with TRBJ2-3, with 10 positions matching TRBD2. The CDR3 spans 16 residues. The germline CDR1 and CDR2 sequences are SNHLY and FYNNEI. Germline trimming cut 7 bases from V and 5 bases from J; bases unmatched to any gene: 12. The DNA of the CDR3 is TGTGCCAGCACCTCGCGGACTAGCGGACAAGAAGATACGCAGTATTTT. Translated: CASTSRTSGQEDTQYF.

The V and J genes are TRBV7-9 and TRBJ2-7; maybe TRBD2 (5 bases). Germline CDR1 is SEHNR and CDR2 is FQNEAQ (reference sequence). With 4 bases removed from V and 5 bases from J, the gap between germline ends came to 24 bases. The CDR3 length is 17 residues. In nucleotides, the CDR3 is TGTGCCAGCAGCTCCAGGTTTACCGACGGGATCGGCAACGAGCAGTACTTC. Protein product: CASSSRFTDGIGNEQYF.

The rearrangement joins TRBV7-3 to TRBJ2-5; 8 positions agree with TRBD2. This CDR3 is built from 15 residues. The junction had 3 bases not matched to a gene; V was cut back by 1 base and J by 2 bases. The germline gives CDR1 SGHTA, CDR2 FQGTGA. The chain's CDR3 is CASSLISGDQETQYF. CDR3 in DNA: TGTGCCAGCAGCTTAATTAGCGGGGATCAAGAGACCCAGTACTTC.